This TCR beta chain emerged from a study of vaccination effects on CD4 cells after COVID-19. Libraries were prepared by immunoSEQ multiplex PCR; TCRdb keeps only in-frame clonotypes and omits some of them. The sample shows some 30,000 clones, roughly four fifths of them seen only once. In the case of this clone: Its antigen remains unknown.

The CDR3 length is 16 residues. The V segment lost 5 bases and the J segment 2 bases; nucleotides outside the gene matches: 6. Per the germline V gene, CDR1 is SEHNR and CDR2 is FQNEAQ (reference sequence). CD4+ T cells specific for antigen were expanded with viral peptide pools by the ViraFEST assay before sequencing. It was after more than nine days of culture that CD4+ T cells were isolated. All study participants received two doses of BNT162b2 or mRNA-1273 vaccine. Wells each received more than 1.5 million PBMC, cultured with approximately 10 IU/ml IL-2 and about 10 ug/ml peptides. The sequences come from CD4+ T cells from PBMCs cultured with HCoV-229E spike peptides, collected after COVID-19 vaccination. The receptor's source is a human donor who received a COVID-19 vaccine. This chain uses TRBV7-9 with TRBJ2-1, with TRBD1 matching 10 bases. In DNA form, the CDR3 reads TGTGCCAGCAGCCCAGAAGGACAGGGGGCCTACAATGAGCAGTTCTTC. Translated, it gives CASSPEGQGAYNEQFF.